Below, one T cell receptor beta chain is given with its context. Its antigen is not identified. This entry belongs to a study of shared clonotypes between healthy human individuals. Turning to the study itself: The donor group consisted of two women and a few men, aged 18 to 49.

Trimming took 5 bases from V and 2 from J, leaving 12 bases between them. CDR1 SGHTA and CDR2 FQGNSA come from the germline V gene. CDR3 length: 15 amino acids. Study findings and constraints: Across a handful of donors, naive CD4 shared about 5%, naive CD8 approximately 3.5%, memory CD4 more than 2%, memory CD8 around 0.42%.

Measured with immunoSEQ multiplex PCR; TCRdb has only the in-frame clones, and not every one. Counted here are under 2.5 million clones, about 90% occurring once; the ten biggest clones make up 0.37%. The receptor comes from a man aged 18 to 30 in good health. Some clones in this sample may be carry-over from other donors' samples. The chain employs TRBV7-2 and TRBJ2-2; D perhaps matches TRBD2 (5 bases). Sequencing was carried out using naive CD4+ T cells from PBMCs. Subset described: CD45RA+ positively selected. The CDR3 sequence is CASSRRASNTGELFF. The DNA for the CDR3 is TGTGCCAGCAGCCGGCGGGCTAGTAACACCGGGGAGCTGTTTTTT.